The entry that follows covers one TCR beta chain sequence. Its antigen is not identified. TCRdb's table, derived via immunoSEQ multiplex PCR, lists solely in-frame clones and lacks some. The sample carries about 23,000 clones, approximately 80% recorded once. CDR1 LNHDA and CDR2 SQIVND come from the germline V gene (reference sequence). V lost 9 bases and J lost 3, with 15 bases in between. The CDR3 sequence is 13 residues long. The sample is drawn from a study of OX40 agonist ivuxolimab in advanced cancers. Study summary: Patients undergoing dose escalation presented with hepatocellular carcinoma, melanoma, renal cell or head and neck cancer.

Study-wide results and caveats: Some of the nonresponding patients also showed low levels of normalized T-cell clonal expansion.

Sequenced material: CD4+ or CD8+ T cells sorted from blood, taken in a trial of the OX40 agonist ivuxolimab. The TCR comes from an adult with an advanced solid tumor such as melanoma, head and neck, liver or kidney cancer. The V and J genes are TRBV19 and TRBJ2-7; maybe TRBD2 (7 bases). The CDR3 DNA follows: TGTGCCAGCCGGCGGGGGCTCCTCTACGAGCAGTACTTC. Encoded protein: CASRRGLLYEQYF.